These 21 T cell receptor beta chains came from one sample sequenced in a study of T cells in Graves' hyperthyroidism and ophthalmopathy. There were TCR beta CDR3 regions amplified from RNA transcripts. The HTBI set primed first-round TCR CDR3 RT-PCR. MiXCR was run by TCRdb on the multiplex PCR reads, yielding one entry per CDR3 protein. The sample has 610,000 or so distinct CDR3 sequences, roughly 46% seen once; the top ten hold more than 7%. Sequencing was performed on peripheral blood or thyroid tissue (not recorded which). The receptors derive from a woman between 18 and 29 years old with Graves' hyperthyroidism.

The rearrangement links TRBV20-1 to TRBJ2-2, with D uncertain. Germline-derived CDR1 and CDR2 are DFQATT and SNEGSKA (reference sequence). This CDR3 comprises 16 residues. Trimming shortened V by 6 bases and J by 3 bases, and 20 bases separated the two germline ends. The CDR3 sequence is CSAQRSPGGYTGELFF. DNA of the CDR3: TGCAGTGCGCAACGTAGTCCGGGTGGCTACACCGGGGAGCTGTTTTTT.

Notes on this clonotype: A read error may be the cause here, since a much bigger clone is one base away. J is TRBJ2-2 and V is TRBV6-4; perhaps D is TRBD1 or TRBD2 (5 bases each). The germline gives CDR1 MRHNA, CDR2 SNTAGT. The length of the CDR3 is 15 residues. In nucleotides, the CDR3 is TGTGCCAGCAAGAATGGAGCTGCGGACACCGGGGAGCCGTTTTTT. Translation: CASKNGAADTGEPFF.

This clonotype came up many times. The chain uses TRBV27 and TRBJ1-5; D is unclear. The CDR3 is 13 amino acids. Trimming removed 5 bases from V and 9 bases from J, with 14 bases in between. Germline V gene data show CDR1 as MNHEY and CDR2 as SMNVEV (reference sequence). CDR3 region: CASSLDPVRPQHF. CDR3 sequence (DNA): TGTGCCAGCAGTCTCGACCCCGTGCGGCCCCAGCATTTT.

This clonotype has more than one count but fewer than ten. CDR3 sequence (DNA): TGTGCCTGGAGTGAGATAGCCGGAGAGACCCAGTACTTC. It codes for CAWSEIAGETQYF. J is TRBJ2-5 and V is TRBV30; no definite D call. This CDR3 has 13 residues. In germline, CDR1 is GTSNPN, CDR2 SVGIG (reference sequence). With 1 base removed from V and 4 bases from J, the gap between germline ends came to 10 bases.

This clonotype has ten or more counts. The V gene is TRBV19, the J gene TRBJ2-7, with 8 bases matching TRBD1. V was pared by 9 bases and J by 0 bases, with 4 bases of the junction left unmatched. CDR3 length: 13 amino acids. The germline CDR1 and CDR2 sequences are LNHDA and SQIVND (reference sequence). CDR3 sequence: CASRQGSSYEQYF. The CDR3 DNA is TGTGCCAGCAGACAGGGGAGCTCCTACGAGCAGTACTTC.

The J gene is TRBJ2-2, the V gene TRBV11-2; TRBD2 aligns across 9 bases. CDR1 is SGHAT, CDR2 FQNNGV, per germline. The ends lost 2 bases at V and 3 bases at J; junction bases unmatched: 7. The CDR3 is 17 amino acids. CDR3 DNA: TGTGCCAGCAGCTTATCGGGCGGGAGGGGCTACACCGGGGAGCTGTTTTTT. Protein product: CASSLSGGRGYTGELFF. Supplemented by reference TRBV11-2 and TRBJ2-2, the full variable domain reads EAGVAQSPRYKIIEKRQSVAFWCNPISGHATLYWYQQILGQGPKLLIQFQNNGVVDDSQLPKDRFSAERLKGVDSTLKIQPAKLEDSAVYLCASSLSGGRGYTGELFFGEGSRLTVL.

The chain combines TRBV10-3 with TRBJ2-7; 11 bases match TRBD1. This CDR3 comprises 13 residues. The V and J ends lost 6 bases and 5 bases, in that order; junction bases with no gene match: 3. Looked up from germline, CDR1 is ENHRY and CDR2 is SYGVKD. The CDR3 protein is CAISGQGADEQYF. CDR3 sequence (DNA): TGTGCCATCAGCGGACAGGGGGCCGACGAGCAGTACTTC.

This clonotype was counted between two and nine times. V gene TRBV20-1 combines with J gene TRBJ1-5; 7 bases align to TRBD1. Trimming removed 0 bases from V and 5 bases from J; junction bases left unmatched: 10. CDR3 length equals 16 residues. Germline V gene sequence: CDR1 DFQATT, CDR2 SNEGSKA (reference sequence). The CDR3 here is CSARDTGTVLDQPQHF. CDR3 in DNA: TGCAGTGCTAGAGACACCGGGACAGTCTTGGATCAGCCCCAGCATTTT.

V and J are TRBV19 and TRBJ2-7; the D gene could be TRBD1 or TRBD2 (5 bases each). V dropped 6 bases and J dropped 0 bases, with 15 bases sitting between them. The CDR3 has 15 amino acids. The germline V gene encodes CDR1 LNHDA and CDR2 SQIVND (reference sequence). The CDR3 protein is CASSPLRGSSYEQYF. Written as DNA, the CDR3 is TGTGCCAGTAGCCCACTCCGGGGCTCCTCCTACGAGCAGTACTTC.

As to this clonotype: One base away lies a much larger clone, so this may be a sequencing read error. The chain couples TRBV20-1 to TRBJ1-5, with D unclear. The CDR3 sequence is 14 residues long. Germline CDR1 and CDR2: DFQATT and SNEGSKA (reference sequence). The CDR3 spells CSARERSLNRPQHF. The CDR3 region has the DNA TGCAGTGCTAGAGAAAGAAGCCTGAATCGGCCCCAGCATTTT.

This clonotype was seen at least ten times. The V and J genes are TRBV10-3 and TRBJ1-6; no clear D gene. V was trimmed by 3 bases and J by 0 bases, leaving 3 bases between them. Per the germline V gene, CDR1 is ENHRY and CDR2 is SYGVKD. The CDR3 totals 14 residues. The CDR3 is CAISDISYNSPLHF. The CDR3 DNA reads TGTGCCATCAGTGATATCTCCTATAATTCACCCCTCCACTTT.

This clonotype was seen repeatedly, ten times or more. The chain employs TRBV7-2 and TRBJ2-7, with D possibly matching TRBD2 (7 bases). V was shortened by 5 bases and J by 4 bases, with 15 bases between the two germline ends. The CDR3 loop spans 14 amino acids. CDR1 SGHTA and CDR2 FQGNSA come from the germline V gene. CDR3 loop: CASSTWGGLYEQYF. Here the CDR3 DNA reads TGTGCCAGCAGCACCTGGGGGGGGCTGTACGAGCAGTACTTC.

As to this clonotype: Germline is not matched at one junction end, which may reflect a read error. V gene TRBV7-6 combines with J gene TRBJ1-1, with D unresolved. The germline V gene has CDR1 SGHVS and CDR2 FNYEAQ. CDR3 size: 12 residues. The CDR3 DNA sequence: TGTGCCAGCAGCTTTCTGAACGCTGAAGCTTTCTTT. Amino acid sequence: CASSFLNAEAFF.

This sequence joins TRBV30 and TRBJ2-7; TRBD2 matches at 16 bases. The CDR3 loop spans 14 amino acids. Germline V gene lookup returns CDR1 GTSNPN and CDR2 SVGIG (reference sequence). V lost 1 base and J lost 12; bases outside the gene matches: 6. The CDR3: CAWSAGLAGGPRYF. The DNA for the CDR3 is TGTGCCTGGAGTGCGGGACTAGCGGGAGGGCCCCGGTACTTC.

This clonotype has ten or more counts. The V gene is TRBV6-1, the J gene TRBJ1-1, with a tentative D call TRBD1 (6 bases). This CDR3 has 13 amino acids. From germline, CDR1 is MNHNS and CDR2 SASEGT. The ends were cut back, 6 bases at V and 6 bases at J, with 14 bases in the middle. CDR3 nucleotide sequence: TGTGCCAGCAGCCCGATCAGGGGCCCTGAAGCTTTCTTT. Translating it yields CASSPIRGPEAFF.

This clonotype showed up many times. The rearrangement uses TRBV29-1 and TRBJ1-2; D gene ambiguous. Per germline, CDR1 SQVTM and CDR2 ANQGSEA. Between the trimmed V and J ends, which lost 3 bases and 2 bases, there was a span of 10 bases. The CDR3 spans 13 residues. CDR3 protein: CSVETQVNYGYTF. In nucleotides, the CDR3 is TGCAGCGTTGAGACCCAGGTAAACTATGGCTACACCTTC.

This clonotype occurred many times. The chain carries TRBV6-5 and TRBJ2-7, with D tentatively TRBD1 (6 bases). Germline V lookup: CDR1 MNHEY, CDR2 SVGAGI. The CDR3 sequence is 15 residues long. Trimming left V 4 bases short and J 0 bases short, with 13 bases between. CDR3 region: CASSSRQANSYEQYF. The CDR3, as DNA: TGTGCCAGCAGTTCCCGACAGGCAAACTCCTACGAGCAGTACTTC.

The chain has TRBV19 and TRBJ2-7; maybe TRBD2 (5 bases). Germline values: CDR1 LNHDA, CDR2 SQIVND (reference sequence). V was pared by 1 base and J by 2 bases, with 9 bases between. CDR3 size: 14 residues. CDR3 nucleotide sequence: TGTGCCAGTAGTATAGGTGGGAGTCCCTACGAGCAGTACTTC. It specifies CASSIGGSPYEQYF.

This chain uses TRBV7-3 with TRBJ2-7; TRBD1 aligns across 7 bases. In germline, CDR1 is SGHTA, CDR2 FQGTGA. This CDR3 has 17 residues. The V and J ends lost 4 bases and 7 bases, in that order; junction bases with no gene match: 19. The CDR3 DNA sequence: TGTGCCAGCAGCTGGAGCCCCCCGACAGGGCCCGCGAATGAGCAGTACTTC. This sequence encodes CASSWSPPTGPANEQYF.

This clonotype appeared many times. V and J are TRBV12-3 or TRBV12-4 and TRBJ2-2; possibly TRBD1 for D (6 bases). V lost 6 bases and J 0 bases, leaving 23 bases between the germline ends. The CDR3 runs to 19 residues. The CDR3, as DNA: TGTGCCAGCAGGCTAACCGCCGAGGACAGCCATTCGAACACCGGGGAGCTGTTTTTT. Residues: CASRLTAEDSHSNTGELFF.

This clonotype was seen ten or more times. The chain uses TRBV7-7 and TRBJ2-5; 10 positions match TRBD1. With V trimmed by 5 bases and J by 1 base, 4 bases remained unmatched. From germline, CDR1 is SSHAT and CDR2 FNYEAQ (reference sequence). CDR3 length: 15 residues. The CDR3 DNA reads TGTGCCAGCAGCCGACAGGGGGCAAGCCAAGAGACCCAGTACTTC. This encodes CASSRQGASQETQYF.